Sequencing of this T cell receptor beta chain was carried out in a study of post-analysis software for immune sequencing data. In the case of this clonotype: What it recognizes is unknown.

Study results and caveats: Compared against controls, patients with multiple sclerosis displayed significantly lower normalized Chao1 diversity.

Carried by the TCR beta cDNA libraries were unique molecular identifiers. TCRdb fed the PCR reads into MiXCR, producing one record per CDR3 protein. The table shows 820,000 or so distinct CDR3 sequences, with under 70% occurring only once. The source material was blood. The TCR was taken from a girl aged 5-17 years with multiple sclerosis.

CDR3 coding DNA: TGTGCCAGCGAGATGACTAGCGGGACCTCAGATACGCAGTATTTT. This gives the protein CASEMTSGTSDTQYF. The chain recombines TRBV12-3 or TRBV12-4 with TRBJ2-3; 11 bases align to TRBD2. V shed 8 bases, J shed 4 bases, and the junction held 8 bases outside the gene matches. The CDR3 extends over 15 amino acids.